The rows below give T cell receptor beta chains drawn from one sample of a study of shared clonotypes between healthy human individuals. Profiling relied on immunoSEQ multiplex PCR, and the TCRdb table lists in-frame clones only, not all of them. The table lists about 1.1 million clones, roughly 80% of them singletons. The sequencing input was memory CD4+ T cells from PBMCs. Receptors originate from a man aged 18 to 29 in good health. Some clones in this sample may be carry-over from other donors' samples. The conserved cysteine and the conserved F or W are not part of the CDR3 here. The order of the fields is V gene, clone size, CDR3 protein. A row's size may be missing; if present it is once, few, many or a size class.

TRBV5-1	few	ASSGTVNTEAF
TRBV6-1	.	ASSPGPGGYNEQF
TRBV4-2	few	ASSLGTSGSNYEQY
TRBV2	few	ASTDRGFGYT
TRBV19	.	ASSNGPGEQPQH
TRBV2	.	ASSEGVSNQPQH
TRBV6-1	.	ASSEALAASYYEQC
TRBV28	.	ASSPTSRLFYGYT
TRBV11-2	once	ASSSGNTIY
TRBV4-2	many	ASSQLAGSPQGNEQF
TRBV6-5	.	ASSYSTGTYEQY
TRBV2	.	ASRPRAGGYYNEQF
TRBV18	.	ASSSRAASLTNQPQH
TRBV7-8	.	ASSPPLRWWGNTIY
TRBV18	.	ASSSRLAGVGDTQY
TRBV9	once	ASSAEQADTQY
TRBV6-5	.	ASRMGGWSWTQY
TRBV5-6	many	ASSSRDSALEGYT
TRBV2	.	ATTVESGVTGELF
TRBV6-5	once	ASSYTGDRGGKLF
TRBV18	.	ASSPKGQGVTYEQY
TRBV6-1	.	ASSSRTGSETQY
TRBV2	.	ASSDGTGSEPGNTIY
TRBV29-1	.	SVRLAPETQY
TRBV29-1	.	SVIGGGREQY
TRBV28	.	ASSLSSGARGIIYGYT
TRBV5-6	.	ASSLASNYYGYT
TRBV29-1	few	SARNVNGGEQF